These 11 T cell receptor beta chains share one sample of origin, sequenced in a study of regulatory T cells in long-lasting Graves disease. Arm-PCR of CDR3 regions with iRepertoire HTBI primers generated TCR beta libraries. TCRdb passed the multiplex PCR reads through MiXCR, listing each CDR3 protein once. The sample contains hundreds of thousands of distinct CDR3 sequences, 16% of which appear only once. Described time point: newly diagnosed GD, antithyroid drugs for less than 3 months. Extracted PBMC RNA gave rise to the TCR library. This sample was shared with a second study, whose subject was T cells in Graves' hyperthyroidism and ophthalmopathy.

The sample was peripheral blood mononuclear cells (PBMCs), taken at new diagnosis, from a patient treated with antithyroid drugs. The receptors were sampled from a woman aged 30 to 39 with Graves disease.

This clonotype has a count of ten or more. The chain combines TRBV24-1 with TRBJ2-5; 7 bases are shared with TRBD2. Germline CDR1 reads KGHDR; CDR2 reads SFDVKD. This CDR3 is built from 15 residues. V dropped 1 base and J dropped 5; count of bases not matched to a gene: 6. The CDR3 DNA sequence: TGTGCCACCAGTGATTTCTTCGGGGGAGGGGAGACCCAGTACTTC. It codes for CATSDFFGGGETQYF.

In the case of this clonotype: One base away lies a much larger clone, so this may be a sequencing read error. The chain has TRBV28 and TRBJ1-1; D remains unclear. Between the trimmed V and J ends, which lost 8 bases and 1 base, there was a span of 11 bases. CDR3 length equals 13 residues. CDR1 is MDHEN, CDR2 SYDVKM, per germline. CDR3 DNA sequence: TGTGCCAGCGTCGGTTACGAGAACACTGAAGCTTTCTTT. Translating gives CASVGYENTEAFF.

Many counts were recorded for this clonotype. The rearrangement uses TRBV29-1 and TRBJ1-1, with 9 bases lining up with TRBD1. The germline CDR1 and CDR2 sequences are SQVTM and ANQGSEA. Trimming at V came to 7 bases and at J to 4 bases, leaving 7 bases not matched to a gene. CDR3 length: 13 residues. The CDR3 region has the DNA TGCAGCGCAGATAGACAGGGGGGCACTGAAGCTTTCTTT. It translates to CSADRQGGTEAFF.

This clonotype was detected a few times. The J gene is TRBJ2-1, the V gene TRBV2; the D gene is possibly TRBD2 (5 bases). The CDR3 extends over 12 amino acids. The V gene lost 6 bases and the J gene lost 9 bases, with 12 bases spanning the gap. Germline CDR1 and CDR2: SNHLY and FYNNEI. CDR3 in DNA: TGTGCCAGCAGCTACTGGGAGTCTGAGCAGTTCTTC. This sequence encodes CASSYWESEQFF.

Many counts were recorded for this clonotype. The rearrangement joins TRBV7-2 to TRBJ2-4, with 9 bases that match TRBD1. This CDR3 is 17 amino acids long. Germline values: CDR1 SGHTA, CDR2 FQGNSA. J was trimmed by 1 base and V by 4 bases; bases with no gene match: 8. The CDR3, as DNA: TGTGCCAGCAGCTACGGACAGGGGAGCGTTGCCAAAAACATTCAGTACTTC. It translates to CASSYGQGSVAKNIQYF. Variable domain in full (rest from reference TRBV7-2 and TRBJ2-4): GAGVSQSPSNKVTEKGKDVELRCDPISGHTALYWYRQSLGQGLEFLIYFQGNSAPDKSGLPSDRFSAERTGGSVSTLTIQRTQQEDSAVYLCASSYGQGSVAKNIQYFGAGTRLSVL.

This clonotype has a handful of counts. The V call is TRBV7-9, the J call TRBJ2-2; 11 nucleotides align to TRBD2. V shed 0 bases and J 5 bases; nucleotides not matched to a gene: 5. The germline V gene has CDR1 SEHNR and CDR2 FQNEAQ (reference sequence). The CDR3 runs 17 residues. The CDR3 loop reads CASSLALGLAATGELFF. CDR3 nucleotide sequence: TGTGCCAGCAGCTTAGCCCTGGGACTAGCGGCAACCGGGGAGCTGTTTTTT.

The V gene is TRBV11-1, the J gene TRBJ2-7; D might be TRBD2 (6 bases). The V and J ends lost 10 bases and 6 bases respectively, with 22 bases between them. Germline lookup yields CDR1 SGHAT and CDR2 FQDESV (reference sequence). The CDR3 runs to 14 residues. CDR3 loop: CATASRREILEQYF. CDR3 coding DNA: TGTGCCACCGCCAGTAGGAGGGAGATCCTCGAGCAGTACTTC.

The V and J genes are TRBV7-9 and TRBJ2-1; no clear D. Per germline, CDR1 SEHNR and CDR2 FQNEAQ (reference sequence). This CDR3 is built from 15 residues. Trimming cost V 2 bases and J 8 bases, with 16 bases left between them. For the CDR3, the DNA is TGTGCCAGCAGCTTATTTTCAGCTCTGGGCGATGAGCAGTTCTTC. This codes for CASSLFSALGDEQFF.

This clonotype was recorded at least ten times. The chain has TRBV28 and TRBJ1-1; no clear D gene. The germline V and J ends were trimmed by 6 bases and 1 base, with 15 bases remaining between them. Germline V gene lookup returns CDR1 MDHEN and CDR2 SYDVKM. CDR3 size: 15 residues. This chain's CDR3 is CASRQGGSPNTEAFF. As DNA, the CDR3 is TGTGCCAGCAGGCAAGGCGGCAGTCCGAACACTGAAGCTTTCTTT.

This clonotype was observed a handful of times. The chain combines TRBV5-8 with TRBJ2-5, with a tentative D call TRBD1 (6 bases). The CDR3 runs 16 residues. V shed 1 base and J shed 3 bases, with 16 bases lying between them. The germline V gene encodes CDR1 SGHTS and CDR2 YDEGEE. The CDR3 loop reads CASSLLVWTAEETQYF. The DNA of the CDR3 is TGTGCCAGCAGCTTGTTGGTATGGACAGCGGAAGAGACCCAGTACTTC.

Comments on this clonotype: A read error may be the cause here, since a much bigger clone is one base away. The chain carries TRBV2 and TRBJ2-1, with a weak D call TRBD2 (6 bases). Germline V CDR1 and CDR2: SNHLY, FYNNEI. V was cut by 8 bases and J by 5 bases, with 16 bases left in between. This CDR3 has 14 residues. The CDR3 DNA reads as TGTGCCAGCTCCCCTACCGGGGGACACAATGAGCAGTTCTTC. Protein sequence: CASSPTGGHNEQFF.